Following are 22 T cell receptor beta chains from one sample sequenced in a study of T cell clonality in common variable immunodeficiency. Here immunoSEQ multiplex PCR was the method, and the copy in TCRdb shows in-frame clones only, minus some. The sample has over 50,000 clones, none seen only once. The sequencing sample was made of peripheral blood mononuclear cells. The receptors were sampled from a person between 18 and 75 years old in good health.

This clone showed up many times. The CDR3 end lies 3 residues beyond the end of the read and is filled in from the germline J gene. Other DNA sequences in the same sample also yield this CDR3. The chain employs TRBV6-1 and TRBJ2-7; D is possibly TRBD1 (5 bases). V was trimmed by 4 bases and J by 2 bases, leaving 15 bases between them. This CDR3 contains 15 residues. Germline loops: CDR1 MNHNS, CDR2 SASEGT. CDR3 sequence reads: CASSGAREITYEQYF. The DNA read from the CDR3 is TGTGCCAGCAGTGGGGCCAGGGAAATCACCTACGAG.

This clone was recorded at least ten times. The DNA read from the CDR3 is TGCGCCAGCAGCGGGGTAGCGGGAGGGTCCTACAATGAG. Its protein is CASSGVAGGSYNE. The CDR3 in full is CASSGVAGGSYNEQFF. The chain combines TRBV5-1 with TRBJ2-1, with 11 bases that match TRBD2. The CDR3 goes on 3 residues after the read ends, and that part is filled in from the germline J gene. This CDR3 comprises 16 residues. The V gene's germline CDR1 is SGHRS and CDR2 YFSETQ. The V segment lost 4 bases and the J segment 1 base; nucleotides outside the gene matches: 4.

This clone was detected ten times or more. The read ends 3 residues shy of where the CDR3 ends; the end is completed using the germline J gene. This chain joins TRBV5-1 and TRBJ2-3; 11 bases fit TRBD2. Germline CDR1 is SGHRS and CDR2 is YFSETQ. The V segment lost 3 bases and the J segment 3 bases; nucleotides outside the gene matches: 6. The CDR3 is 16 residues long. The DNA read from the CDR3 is TGCGCCAGCAGCTCGGGACTAGCGGAGTTTACAGATACG. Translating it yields CASSSGLAEFTDT. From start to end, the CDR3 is CASSSGLAEFTDTQYF.

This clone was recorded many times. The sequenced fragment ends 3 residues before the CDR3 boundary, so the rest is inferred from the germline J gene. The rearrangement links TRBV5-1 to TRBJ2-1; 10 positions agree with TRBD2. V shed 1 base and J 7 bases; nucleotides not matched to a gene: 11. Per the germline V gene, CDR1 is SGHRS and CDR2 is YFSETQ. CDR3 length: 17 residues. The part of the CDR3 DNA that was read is TGCGCCAGCAGCTTGCTAGCGGGAGTTCGGGTTTCGAATGAG. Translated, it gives CASSLLAGVRVSNE. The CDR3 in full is CASSLLAGVRVSNEQFF.

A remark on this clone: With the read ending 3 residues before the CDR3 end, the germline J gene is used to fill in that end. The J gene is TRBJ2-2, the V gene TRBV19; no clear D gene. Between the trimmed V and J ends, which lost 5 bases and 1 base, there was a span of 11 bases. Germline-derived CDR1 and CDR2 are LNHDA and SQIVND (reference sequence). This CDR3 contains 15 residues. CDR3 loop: CASSPRDWNTGELFF. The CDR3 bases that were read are TGTGCCAGTAGTCCGCGAGATTGGAACACCGGGGAG.

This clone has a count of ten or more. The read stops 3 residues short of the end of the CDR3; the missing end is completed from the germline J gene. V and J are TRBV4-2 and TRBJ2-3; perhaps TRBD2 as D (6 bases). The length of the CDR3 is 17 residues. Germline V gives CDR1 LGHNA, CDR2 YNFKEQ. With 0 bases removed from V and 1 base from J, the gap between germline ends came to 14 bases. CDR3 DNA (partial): TGTGCCAGCAGCCAAGATCATAGCGGAGCCGGCACAGATACG. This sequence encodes CASSQDHSGAGTDT. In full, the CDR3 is CASSQDHSGAGTDTQYF.

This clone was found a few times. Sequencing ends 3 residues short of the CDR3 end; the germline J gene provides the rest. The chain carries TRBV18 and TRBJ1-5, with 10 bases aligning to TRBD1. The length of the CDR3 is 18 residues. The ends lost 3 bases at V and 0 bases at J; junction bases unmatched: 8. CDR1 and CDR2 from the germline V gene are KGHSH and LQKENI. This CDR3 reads CASSPADRGLFSNQPQHF. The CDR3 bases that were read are TGTGCCAGCTCACCCGCAGACAGGGGGCTTTTTAGCAATCAGCCC.

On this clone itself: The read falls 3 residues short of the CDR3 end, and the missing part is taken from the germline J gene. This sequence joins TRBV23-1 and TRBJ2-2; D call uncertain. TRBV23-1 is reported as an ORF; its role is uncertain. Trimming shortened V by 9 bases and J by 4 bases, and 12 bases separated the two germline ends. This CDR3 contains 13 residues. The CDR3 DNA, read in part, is TGCGCCAGTACTCTAGGCGGCACCGGGGAG. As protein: CASTLGGTGE. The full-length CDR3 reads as CASTLGGTGELFF.

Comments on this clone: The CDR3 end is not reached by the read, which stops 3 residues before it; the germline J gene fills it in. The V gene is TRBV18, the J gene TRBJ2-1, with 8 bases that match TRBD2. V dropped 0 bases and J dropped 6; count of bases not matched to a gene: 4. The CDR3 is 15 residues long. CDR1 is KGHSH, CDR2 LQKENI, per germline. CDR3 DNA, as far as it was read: TGTGCCAGCTCACCACCTGGCGGGAGGACCAATGAG. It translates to CASSPPGGRTNE. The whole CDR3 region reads CASSPPGGRTNEQFF.

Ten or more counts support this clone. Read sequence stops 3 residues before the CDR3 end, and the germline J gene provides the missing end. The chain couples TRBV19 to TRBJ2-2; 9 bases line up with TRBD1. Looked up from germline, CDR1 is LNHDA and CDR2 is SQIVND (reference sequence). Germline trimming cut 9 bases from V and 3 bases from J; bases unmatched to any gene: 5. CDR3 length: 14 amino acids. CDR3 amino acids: CASRQGVHTGELFF. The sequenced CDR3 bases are TGTGCCAGCCGACAGGGGGTTCACACCGGGGAG.

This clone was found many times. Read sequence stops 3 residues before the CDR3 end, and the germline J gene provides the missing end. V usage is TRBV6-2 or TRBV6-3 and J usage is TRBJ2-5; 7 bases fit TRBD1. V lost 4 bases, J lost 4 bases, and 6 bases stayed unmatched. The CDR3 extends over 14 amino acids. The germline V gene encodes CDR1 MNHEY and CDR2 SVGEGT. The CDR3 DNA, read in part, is TGTGCCAGCAGTTCCCACGACAGGGTAGAGACC. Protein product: CASSSHDRVET. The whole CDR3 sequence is CASSSHDRVETQYF.

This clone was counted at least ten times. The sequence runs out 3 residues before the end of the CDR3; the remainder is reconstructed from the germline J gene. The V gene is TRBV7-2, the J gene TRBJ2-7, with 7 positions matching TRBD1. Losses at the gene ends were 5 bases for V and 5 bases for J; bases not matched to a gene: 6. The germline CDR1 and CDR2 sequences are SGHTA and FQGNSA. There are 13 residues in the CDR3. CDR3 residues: CASSPNRGDEQYF. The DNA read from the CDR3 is TGTGCCAGCAGCCCCAACAGGGGAGACGAG.

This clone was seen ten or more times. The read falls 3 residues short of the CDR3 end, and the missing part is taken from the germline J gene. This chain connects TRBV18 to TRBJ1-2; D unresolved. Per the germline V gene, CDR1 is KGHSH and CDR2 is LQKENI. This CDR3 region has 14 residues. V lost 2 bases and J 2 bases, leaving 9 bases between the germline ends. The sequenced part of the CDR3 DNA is TGTGCCAGCTCACCAGAGATAGAGAACTATGGC. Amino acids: CASSPEIENYG. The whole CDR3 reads CASSPEIENYGYTF. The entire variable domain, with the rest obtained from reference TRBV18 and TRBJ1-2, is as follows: NAGVMQNPRHLVRRRGQEARLRCSPMKGHSHVYWYRQLPEEGLKFMVYLQKENIIDESGMPKERFSAEFPKEGPSILRIQQVVRGDSAAYFCASSPEIENYGYTFGSGTRLTVV.

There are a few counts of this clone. CDR3 region: CASSLRPHETQYF. The sequenced part of the CDR3 DNA is TGTGCCAGCAGCCTGAGGCCCCATGAGACG. This chain uses TRBV7-3 with TRBJ2-3, with no clear D. The CDR3 is cut off 3 residues early in the read; its end comes from the germline J gene. The germline CDR1 and CDR2 sequences are SGHTA and FQGTGA. This CDR3 contains 13 residues.

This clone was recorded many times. The covered CDR3 bases are TGCAGTGCTCCAAGGGGGGGAAGGGCTGAA. This gives the protein CSAPRGGRAE. Given in full, the CDR3 is CSAPRGGRAEAFF. This sequence joins TRBV20-1 and TRBJ1-1; D is perhaps TRBD1 (6 bases). The read ends 3 residues early relative to the CDR3; the germline J gene fills the gap. The length of the CDR3 is 13 residues. V was trimmed by 5 bases and J by 6 bases, leaving 16 bases between them. Germline values: CDR1 DFQATT, CDR2 SNEGSKA (reference sequence).

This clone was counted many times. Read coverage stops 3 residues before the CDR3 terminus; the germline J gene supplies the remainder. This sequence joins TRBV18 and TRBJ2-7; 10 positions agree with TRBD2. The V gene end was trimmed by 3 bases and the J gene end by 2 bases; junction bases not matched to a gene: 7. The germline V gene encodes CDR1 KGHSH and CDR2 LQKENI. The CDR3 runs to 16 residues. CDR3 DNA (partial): TGTGCCAGCTCACCCAGGCGCCTAGCGGGGGCCTACGAG. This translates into CASSPRRLAGAYE. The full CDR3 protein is CASSPRRLAGAYEQYF.

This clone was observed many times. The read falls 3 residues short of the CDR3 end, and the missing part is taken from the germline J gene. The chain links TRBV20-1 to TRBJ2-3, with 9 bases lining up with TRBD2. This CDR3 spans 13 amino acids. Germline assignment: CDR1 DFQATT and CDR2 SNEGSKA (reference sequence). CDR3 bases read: TGCAGTGCCGAGACTAGCGGCCAAGAGACG. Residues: CSAETSGQET. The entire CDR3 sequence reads CSAETSGQETQYF.

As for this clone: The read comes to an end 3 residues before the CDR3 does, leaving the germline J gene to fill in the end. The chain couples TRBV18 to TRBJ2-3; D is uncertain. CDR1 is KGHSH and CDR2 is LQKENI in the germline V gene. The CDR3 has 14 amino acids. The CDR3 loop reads CASSPITNQETQYF. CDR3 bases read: TGTGCCAGCTCACCAATTACAAACCAAGAGACG.

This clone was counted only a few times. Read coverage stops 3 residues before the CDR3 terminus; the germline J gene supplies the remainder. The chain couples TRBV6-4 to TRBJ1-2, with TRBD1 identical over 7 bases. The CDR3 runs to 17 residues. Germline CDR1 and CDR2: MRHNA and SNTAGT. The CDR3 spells CASSDRARSTSTDTYTF. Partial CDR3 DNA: TGTGCCAGCAGCGACAGGGCCCGATCAACAAGCACAGATACC.

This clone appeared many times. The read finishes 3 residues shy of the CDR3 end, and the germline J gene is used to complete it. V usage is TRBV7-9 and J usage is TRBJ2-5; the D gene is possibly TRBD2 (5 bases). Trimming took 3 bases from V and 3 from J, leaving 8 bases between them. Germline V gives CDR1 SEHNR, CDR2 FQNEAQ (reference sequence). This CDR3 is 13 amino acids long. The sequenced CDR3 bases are TGTGCCAGCAGCTTCGGGGATAAAGAGACC. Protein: CASSFGDKET. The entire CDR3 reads CASSFGDKETQYF.

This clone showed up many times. CDR3 region: CASSPPGANYGYTF. Incomplete CDR3 DNA: TGTGCCAGCAGCCCGCCCGGGGCTAACTATGGC. The gene calls are TRBV5-4 and TRBJ1-2, with D hard to call. The read ends 3 residues early relative to the CDR3; the germline J gene fills the gap. CDR1 is SGHNT, CDR2 YYREEE, per germline (reference sequence). The V gene lost 4 bases and the J gene lost 0 bases, with 10 bases spanning the gap. The CDR3 runs to 14 residues.

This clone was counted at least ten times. The CDR3 loop reads CASSETSSGGSYEQYF. The CDR3 bases that were read are TGTGCCAGCAGCGAGACCTCTAGCGGGGGCTCCTACGAG. The V gene is TRBV9, the J gene TRBJ2-7, with TRBD2 identical over 10 bases. The read finishes 3 residues shy of the CDR3 end, and the germline J gene is used to complete it. The CDR3 loop spans 16 amino acids. Germline lookup yields CDR1 SGDLS and CDR2 YYNGEE. The V and J ends lost 3 bases and 0 bases, in that order; junction bases with no gene match: 6. Drawing the rest from reference TRBV9 and TRBJ2-7, the complete variable domain is DSGVTQTPKHLITATGQRVTLRCSPRSGDLSVYWYQQSLDQGLQFLIQYYNGEERAKGNILERFSAQQFPDLHSELNLSSLELGDSALYFCASSETSSGGSYEQYFGPGTRLTVT.